This T cell receptor (beta chain) was sequenced in a study of vaccination effects on CD4 cells after COVID-19. CD4+ T cells were isolated after less than 12 days of culture. Previously uninfected by SARS-CoV-2, the vaccine recipients also showed negative nucleocapsid antibodies. Half of the medium was exchanged for IL-2 medium on both days 3 and 7. Notes on the study in general: Cross-reactivity with common cold coronaviruses was shown by only 1 of 255 vaccine-induced clones in healthy vaccinees.

This table comes from immunoSEQ multiplex PCR, and its TCRdb copy is limited to in-frame clones, with some not included. The data hold roughly 30,000 clones, with about 71% observed a single time. Turning to this clone: The antigen is undetermined.

The starting material was CD4+ T cells from PBMCs cultured without peptide, obtained before COVID-19 vaccination. The TCR was taken from a human donor who received a COVID-19 vaccine.

In nucleotides, the CDR3 is TGTGCCAGCAGCTTAGCGGGGGGCACAGATACGCAGTATTTT. Translated, it gives CASSLAGGTDTQYF. This rearrangement joins TRBV7-2 to TRBJ2-3; the D call may be TRBD1 or TRBD2 (5 bases each). The CDR3 contains 14 residues. V lost 0 bases and J lost 1, with 5 bases in between. Looked up from germline, CDR1 is SGHTA and CDR2 is FQGNSA. Filled out from reference TRBV7-2 and TRBJ2-3, the complete variable domain reads GAGVSQSPSNKVTEKGKDVELRCDPISGHTALYWYRQSLGQGLEFLIYFQGNSAPDKSGLPSDRFSAERTGGSVSTLTIQRTQQEDSAVYLCASSLAGGTDTQYFGPGTRLTVL.